A single sample gave rise to the 5 T cell receptor beta chains below, sequenced in a study of blood T cell repertoires in COVID-19. Sequencing was performed with immunoSEQ multiplex PCR; in TCRdb, only in-frame clones are kept and a portion is missing. The sample contains about 59,000 clones, around 86% of which appear only once. The specimen sequenced was peripheral blood. The source of these receptors is a woman of 80 years or more with active or convalescent COVID-19.

The CDR3 DNA follows: TGTGCCAGCAGTTTCAGGGGGATCACAGATACGCAGTATTTT. Its translation is CASSFRGITDTQYF. V gene TRBV27 combines with J gene TRBJ2-3, with TRBD1 matching over 7 bases. The CDR3 is 14 amino acids. The V and J ends lost 3 bases and 2 bases, in that order; junction bases with no gene match: 2. Per the germline V gene, CDR1 is MNHEY and CDR2 is SMNVEV (reference sequence).

The rearrangement uses TRBV10-3 and TRBJ1-5; a possible D gene is TRBD1 (5 bases). This CDR3 has 13 residues. Germline V CDR1 and CDR2: ENHRY, SYGVKD. The germline V and J ends were trimmed by 2 bases and 4 bases, with 6 bases remaining between them. The CDR3 region has the DNA TGTGCCATCAGTGAGCGGGGGAATCAGCCCCAGCATTTT. Its protein is CAISERGNQPQHF.

The V call is TRBV6-5, the J call TRBJ1-1; no clear D. In germline, CDR1 is MNHEY, CDR2 SVGAGI. V lost 5 bases and J lost 6, with 16 bases in between. CDR3 length: 14 amino acids. CDR3 in amino acids: CASSRAAGGPEAFF. CDR3 in DNA: TGTGCCAGCAGTCGGGCGGCAGGAGGACCTGAAGCTTTCTTT.

V is TRBV2 and J is TRBJ2-7; D may be TRBD1 (6 bases). Trimming pared 6 bases from V and 2 bases from J, leaving 8 bases between. Germline V gene sequence: CDR1 SNHLY, CDR2 FYNNEI. The CDR3 has 12 amino acids. CDR3 nucleotide sequence: TGTGCCAGCAGGGGGACAACCTACGAGCAGTACTTC. Its translation is CASRGTTYEQYF.

J is TRBJ2-2 and V is TRBV3-1 (or the pseudogene TRBV3-2), with TRBD1 identical over 8 bases. The germline V gene has CDR1 LGHDT and CDR2 YNNKEL (reference sequence). Trimming at V came to 7 bases and at J to 4 bases, leaving 8 bases not matched to a gene. CDR3 length: 15 amino acids. CDR3: CASTGRTGSTGELFF. The DNA of the CDR3 is TGTGCCAGCACCGGCCGGACAGGGTCCACCGGGGAGCTGTTTTTT.